This paragraph reports one T cell receptor (beta chain). Antigen unknown. TCR beta CDR3 sequences were amplified from RNA transcripts. First-round RT-PCR of the TCR CDR3 relied on the HTBI primer set. TCRdb used MiXCR to reprocess the multiplex PCR reads, holding one entry per CDR3 protein. This table has approximately 300,000 distinct CDR3 sequences, approximately 16% appearing once. The sample is drawn from a study of T cells in Graves' hyperthyroidism and ophthalmopathy. Germline lookup yields CDR1 MNHEY and CDR2 SMNVEV (reference sequence). The CDR3 runs 12 residues. V gave up 4 bases and J gave up 9 bases, with 10 bases separating them. Study observations and caveats: For ophthalmopathy, model prediction preceded onset by a median roughly 6.2 months.

The chain is built from TRBV27 and TRBJ2-1; TRBD2 might be the D (5 bases). Specimen: blood. The clonotype originates from a man younger than 45 with Graves' hyperthyroidism. The CDR3 reads CASSSTGIEQFF. CDR3 nucleotide sequence: TGTGCCAGCAGTTCCACCGGGATTGAGCAGTTCTTC.